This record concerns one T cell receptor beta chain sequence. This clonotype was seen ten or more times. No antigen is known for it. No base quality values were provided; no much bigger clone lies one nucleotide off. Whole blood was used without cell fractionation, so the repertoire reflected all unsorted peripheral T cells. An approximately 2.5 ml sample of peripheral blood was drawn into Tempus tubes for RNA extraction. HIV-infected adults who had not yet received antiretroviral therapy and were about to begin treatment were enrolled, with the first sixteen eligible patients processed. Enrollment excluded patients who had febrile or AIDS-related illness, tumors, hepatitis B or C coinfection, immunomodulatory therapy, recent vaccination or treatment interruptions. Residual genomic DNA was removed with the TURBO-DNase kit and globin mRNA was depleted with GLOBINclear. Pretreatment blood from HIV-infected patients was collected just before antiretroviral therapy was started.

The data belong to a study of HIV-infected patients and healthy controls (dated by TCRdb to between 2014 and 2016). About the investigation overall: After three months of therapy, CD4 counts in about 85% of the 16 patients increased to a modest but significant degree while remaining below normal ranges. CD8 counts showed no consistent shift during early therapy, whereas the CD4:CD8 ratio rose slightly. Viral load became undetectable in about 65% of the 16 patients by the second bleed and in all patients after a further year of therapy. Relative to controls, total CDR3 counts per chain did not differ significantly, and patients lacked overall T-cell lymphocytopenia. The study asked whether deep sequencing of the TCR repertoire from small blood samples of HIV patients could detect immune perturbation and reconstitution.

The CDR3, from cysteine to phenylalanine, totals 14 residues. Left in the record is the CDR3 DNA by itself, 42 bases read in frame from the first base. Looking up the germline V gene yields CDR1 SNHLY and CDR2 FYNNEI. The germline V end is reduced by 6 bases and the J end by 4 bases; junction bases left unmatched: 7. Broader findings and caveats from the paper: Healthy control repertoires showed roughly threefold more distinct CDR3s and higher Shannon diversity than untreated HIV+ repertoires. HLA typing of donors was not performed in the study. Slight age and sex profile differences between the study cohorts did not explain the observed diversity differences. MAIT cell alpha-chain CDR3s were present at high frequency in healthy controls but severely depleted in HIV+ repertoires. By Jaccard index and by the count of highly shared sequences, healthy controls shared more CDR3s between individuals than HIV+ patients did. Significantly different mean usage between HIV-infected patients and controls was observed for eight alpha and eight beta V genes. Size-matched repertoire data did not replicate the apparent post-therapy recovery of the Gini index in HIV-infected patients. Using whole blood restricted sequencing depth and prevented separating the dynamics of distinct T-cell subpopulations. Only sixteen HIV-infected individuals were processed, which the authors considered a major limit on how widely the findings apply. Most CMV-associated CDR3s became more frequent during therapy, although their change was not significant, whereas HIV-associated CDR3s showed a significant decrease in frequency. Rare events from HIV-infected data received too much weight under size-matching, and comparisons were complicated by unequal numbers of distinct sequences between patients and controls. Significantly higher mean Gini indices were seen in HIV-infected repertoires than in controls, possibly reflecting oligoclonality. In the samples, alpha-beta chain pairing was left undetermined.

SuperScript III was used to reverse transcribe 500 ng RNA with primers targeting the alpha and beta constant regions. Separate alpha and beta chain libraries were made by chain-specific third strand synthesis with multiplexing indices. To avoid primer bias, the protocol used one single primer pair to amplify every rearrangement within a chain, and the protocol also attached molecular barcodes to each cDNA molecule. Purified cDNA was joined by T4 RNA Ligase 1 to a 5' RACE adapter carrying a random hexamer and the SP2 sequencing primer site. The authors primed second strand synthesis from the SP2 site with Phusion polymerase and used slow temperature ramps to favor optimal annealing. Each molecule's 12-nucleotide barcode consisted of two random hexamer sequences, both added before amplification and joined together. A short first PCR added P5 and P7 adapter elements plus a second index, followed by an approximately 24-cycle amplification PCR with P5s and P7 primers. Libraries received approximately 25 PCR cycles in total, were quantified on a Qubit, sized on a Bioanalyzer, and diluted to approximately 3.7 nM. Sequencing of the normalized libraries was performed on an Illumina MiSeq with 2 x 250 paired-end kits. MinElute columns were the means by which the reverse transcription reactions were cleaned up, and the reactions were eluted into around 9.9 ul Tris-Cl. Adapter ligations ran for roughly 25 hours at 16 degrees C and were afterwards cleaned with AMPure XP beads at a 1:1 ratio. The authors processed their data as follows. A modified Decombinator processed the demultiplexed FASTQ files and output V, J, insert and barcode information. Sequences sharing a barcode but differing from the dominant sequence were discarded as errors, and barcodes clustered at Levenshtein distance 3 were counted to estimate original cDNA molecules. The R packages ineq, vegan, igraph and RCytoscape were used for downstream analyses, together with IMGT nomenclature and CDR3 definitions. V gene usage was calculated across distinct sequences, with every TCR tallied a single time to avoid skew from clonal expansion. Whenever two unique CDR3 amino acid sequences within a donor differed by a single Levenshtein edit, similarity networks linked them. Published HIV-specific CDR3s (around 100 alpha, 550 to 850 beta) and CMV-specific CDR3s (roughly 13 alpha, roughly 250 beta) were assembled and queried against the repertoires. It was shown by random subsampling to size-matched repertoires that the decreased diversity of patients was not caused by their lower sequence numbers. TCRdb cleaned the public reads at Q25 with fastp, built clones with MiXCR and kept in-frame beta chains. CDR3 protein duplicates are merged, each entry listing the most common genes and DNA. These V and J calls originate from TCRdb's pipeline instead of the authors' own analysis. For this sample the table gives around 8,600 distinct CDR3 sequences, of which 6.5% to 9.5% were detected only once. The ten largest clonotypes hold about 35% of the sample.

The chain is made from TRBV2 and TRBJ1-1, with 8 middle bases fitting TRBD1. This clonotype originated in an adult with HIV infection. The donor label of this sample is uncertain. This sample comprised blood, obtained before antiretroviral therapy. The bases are TGTGCCAGCAGGGGTTTAACAGGGGGCACTGAAGCTTTCTTT. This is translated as CASRGLTGGTEAFF.